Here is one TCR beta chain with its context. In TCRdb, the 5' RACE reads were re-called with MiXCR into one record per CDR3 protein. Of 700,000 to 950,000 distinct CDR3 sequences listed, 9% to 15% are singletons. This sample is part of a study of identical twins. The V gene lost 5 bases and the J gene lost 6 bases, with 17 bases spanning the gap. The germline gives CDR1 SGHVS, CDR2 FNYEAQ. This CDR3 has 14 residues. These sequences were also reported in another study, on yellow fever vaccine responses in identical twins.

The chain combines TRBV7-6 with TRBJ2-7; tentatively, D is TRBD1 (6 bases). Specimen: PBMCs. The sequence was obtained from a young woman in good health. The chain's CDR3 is CASSTQGKRLEQYF. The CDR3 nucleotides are TGTGCCAGCAGCACACAGGGTAAAAGACTCGAGCAGTACTTC. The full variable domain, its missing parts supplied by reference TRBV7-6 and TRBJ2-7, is GAGVSQSPRYKVTKRGQDVALRCDPISGHVSLYWYRQALGQGPEFLTYFNYEAQQDKSGLPNDRFSAERPEGSISTLTIQRTEQRDSAMYRCASSTQGKRLEQYFGPGTRLTVT.